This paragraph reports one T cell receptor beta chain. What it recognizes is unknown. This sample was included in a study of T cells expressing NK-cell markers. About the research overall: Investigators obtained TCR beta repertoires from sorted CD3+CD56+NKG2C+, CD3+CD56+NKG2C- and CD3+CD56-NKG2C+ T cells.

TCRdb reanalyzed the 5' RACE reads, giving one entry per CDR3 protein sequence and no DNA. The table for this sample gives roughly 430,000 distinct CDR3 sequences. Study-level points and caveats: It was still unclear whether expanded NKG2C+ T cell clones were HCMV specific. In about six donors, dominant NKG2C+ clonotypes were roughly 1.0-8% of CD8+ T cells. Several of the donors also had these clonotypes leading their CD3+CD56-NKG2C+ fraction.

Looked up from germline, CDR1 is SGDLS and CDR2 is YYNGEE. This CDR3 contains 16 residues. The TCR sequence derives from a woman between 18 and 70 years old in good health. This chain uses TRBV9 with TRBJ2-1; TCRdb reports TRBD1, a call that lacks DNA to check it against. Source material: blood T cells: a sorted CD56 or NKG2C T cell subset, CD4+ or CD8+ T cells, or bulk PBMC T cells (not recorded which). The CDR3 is CASSAPWGGHTNEQFF.